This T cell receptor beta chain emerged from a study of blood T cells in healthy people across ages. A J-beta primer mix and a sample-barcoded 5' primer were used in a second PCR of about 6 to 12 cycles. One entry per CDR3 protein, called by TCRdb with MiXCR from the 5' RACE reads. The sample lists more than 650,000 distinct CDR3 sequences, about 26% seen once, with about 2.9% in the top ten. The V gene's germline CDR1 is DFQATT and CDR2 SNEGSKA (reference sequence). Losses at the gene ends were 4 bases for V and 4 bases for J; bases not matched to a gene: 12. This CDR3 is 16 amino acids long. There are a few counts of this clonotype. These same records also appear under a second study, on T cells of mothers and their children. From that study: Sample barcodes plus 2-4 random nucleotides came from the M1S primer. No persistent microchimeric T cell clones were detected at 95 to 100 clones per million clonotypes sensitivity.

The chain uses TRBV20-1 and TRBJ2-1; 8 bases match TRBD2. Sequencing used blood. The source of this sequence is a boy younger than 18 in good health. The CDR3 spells CSATLGWPSGYNEQFF. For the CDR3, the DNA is TGCAGTGCTACCTTAGGTTGGCCTAGCGGGTACAATGAGCAGTTCTTC.